This T cell receptor beta chain derives from a study of cytomegalovirus exposure and HLA in healthy donors. Sequencing was performed with immunoSEQ multiplex PCR; in TCRdb, only in-frame clones are kept and a portion is missing. This table holds over 150,000 clones, roughly 84% found once. The germline V gene has CDR1 SGHVS and CDR2 FQNEAQ. CDR3 size: 17 residues. V lost 1 base, J lost 8 bases, and 21 bases lay in between. The source of this sequence is a human donor in good health. V gene TRBV7-8 combines with J gene TRBJ1-3, with D possibly TRBD1 on 5 matching bases. Material for sequencing was PBMCs. CDR3 DNA: TGTGCCAGCAGCTTAGGGGGCCTTGGGCCTCAGCGGGACACCATATATTTT. Its translation: CASSLGGLGPQRDTIYF.